This is a list of T cell receptor beta chains from one sample in a study of cytomegalovirus exposure and HLA in healthy donors. Produced via immunoSEQ multiplex PCR; TCRdb's table is partial and in-frame only. This table holds around 110,000 clones, approximately 79% found once. Input material: PBMCs. These receptors came from a man in his thirties or forties in good health and CMV-seronegative. Each CDR3 is given with its conserved first and last residue. D genes are given only for firm matches. Clone size is stated in some rows and not others, as once, few, many or a class when expanded.

j_gene: TRBJ2-7
d_gene: TRBD1
len: 13
abundance: NA
v_gene: TRBV6-1
CDR3aa: CASRGTVRHEQYF
CDR3nt: TGTGCCAGCAGGGGGACAGTCCGCCACGAGCAGTACTTC

j_gene: TRBJ1-6
d_gene: TRBD1
len: 13
abundance: NA
v_gene: TRBV19
CDR3aa: CASSGQGTSPLHF
CDR3nt: TGTGCCAGTTCGGGACAGGGCACTTCACCCCTCCACTTT

j_gene: TRBJ2-2
d_gene: TRBD1
len: 18
abundance: NA
v_gene: TRBV5-1
CDR3aa: CASSLFGTGLGSTGELFF
CDR3nt: TGCGCCAGCAGCCTATTCGGGACAGGCTTGGGGTCGACCGGGGAGCTGTTTTTT

j_gene: TRBJ1-1
d_gene: NA
len: 14
abundance: NA
v_gene: TRBV28
CDR3aa: CASSFMGRGTEAFF
CDR3nt: TGTGCCAGCAGTTTCATGGGGCGGGGGACTGAAGCTTTCTTT

j_gene: TRBJ2-1
d_gene: NA
len: 17
abundance: NA
v_gene: TRBV18
CDR3aa: CASSPTTVRGSYNEQFF
CDR3nt: TGTGCCAGCTCACCCACGACGGTGAGGGGGTCCTACAATGAGCAGTTCTTC

j_gene: TRBJ1-3
d_gene: NA
len: 14
abundance: NA
v_gene: TRBV18
CDR3aa: CASSPQSSGNTIYF
CDR3nt: TGTGCCAGCTCACCGCAGTCCTCTGGAAACACCATATATTTT

j_gene: TRBJ1-1
d_gene: NA
len: 15
abundance: few
v_gene: TRBV7-9
CDR3aa: CASSLVDGGWTEAFF
CDR3nt: TGTGCCAGCAGCTTAGTGGACGGAGGTTGGACTGAAGCTTTCTTT

j_gene: TRBJ2-5
d_gene: NA
len: 14
abundance: NA
v_gene: TRBV5-1
CDR3aa: CASSFTGPQETQYF
CDR3nt: TGCGCCAGCAGCTTCACAGGGCCCCAAGAGACCCAGTACTTC

j_gene: TRBJ2-1
d_gene: TRBD2
len: 15
abundance: few
v_gene: TRBV5-1
CDR3aa: CASSLAGGRYNEQFF
CDR3nt: TGCGCCAGCAGTCTAGCGGGGGGCCGGTACAATGAGCAGTTCTTC

j_gene: TRBJ1-1
d_gene: NA
len: 16
abundance: once
v_gene: TRBV10-2
CDR3aa: CASSRGHSAMNTEAFF
CDR3nt: TGCGCCAGCAGCCGAGGACACTCCGCCATGAACACTGAAGCTTTCTTT

j_gene: TRBJ1-6
d_gene: TRBD1
len: 17
abundance: NA
v_gene: TRBV27
CDR3aa: CASSLVTGDFYNSPLHF
CDR3nt: TGTGCCAGCAGCCTCGTGACAGGGGACTTCTATAATTCACCCCTCCACTTT

j_gene: TRBJ2-7
d_gene: NA
len: 12
abundance: few
v_gene: TRBV5-1
CDR3aa: CASSLPTYEQYF
CDR3nt: TGCGCCAGCAGCTTGCCCACCTACGAGCAGTACTTC

j_gene: TRBJ2-7
d_gene: NA
len: 14
abundance: NA
v_gene: TRBV6-5
CDR3aa: CASSYIDSPLEQYF
CDR3nt: TGTGCCAGCAGTTATATCGACAGTCCCCTCGAGCAGTACTTC

j_gene: TRBJ2-1
d_gene: NA
len: 16
abundance: NA
v_gene: TRBV7-8
CDR3aa: CASSLKRASSYNEQFF
CDR3nt: TGTGCCAGCAGCCTTAAGCGGGCGAGCTCCTACAATGAGCAGTTCTTC

j_gene: TRBJ1-2
d_gene: NA
len: 14
abundance: NA
v_gene: TRBV7-2
CDR3aa: CASSAYRAHYGYTF
CDR3nt: TGTGCCAGCAGCGCCTACAGGGCCCACTATGGCTACACCTTC

j_gene: TRBJ2-3
d_gene: NA
len: 17
abundance: NA
v_gene: TRBV28
CDR3aa: CASSSVSRAPRTDTQYF
CDR3nt: TGTGCCAGCAGTTCAGTATCGAGGGCCCCCCGCACAGATACGCAGTATTTT

j_gene: TRBJ2-5
d_gene: NA
len: 14
abundance: NA
v_gene: TRBV7-6
CDR3aa: CASSRLGGAQTQYF
CDR3nt: TGTGCCAGCAGCCGTCTAGGGGGGGCACAGACCCAGTACTTC

j_gene: TRBJ1-3
d_gene: TRBD1
len: 16
abundance: NA
v_gene: TRBV5-6
CDR3aa: CASSHGQGGSGNTIYF
CDR3nt: TGTGCCAGCAGCCATGGACAGGGGGGCTCTGGAAACACCATATATTTT

j_gene: TRBJ2-3
d_gene: TRBD2
len: 19
abundance: NA
v_gene: TRBV2
CDR3aa: CASRGTSGGAWLPTDTQYF
CDR3nt: TGTGCCAGCAGAGGGACTAGCGGGGGGGCCTGGTTACCCACAGATACGCAGTATTTT

j_gene: TRBJ2-1
d_gene: TRBD1
len: 16
abundance: NA
v_gene: TRBV4-3
CDR3aa: CASSQVDRGRYNEQFF
CDR3nt: TGCGCCAGCAGCCAAGTCGACAGGGGACGCTACAATGAGCAGTTCTTC

j_gene: TRBJ1-1
d_gene: NA
len: 14
abundance: NA
v_gene: TRBV6-1
CDR3aa: CASSSGGDYTEAFF
CDR3nt: TGTGCCAGCAGTTCCGGAGGTGACTACACTGAAGCTTTCTTT

j_gene: TRBJ2-7
d_gene: TRBD2
len: 14
abundance: NA
v_gene: TRBV19
CDR3aa: CASSPGGRPYEQYF
CDR3nt: TGTGCCAGTAGCCCGGGGGGGAGACCCTACGAGCAGTACTTC

j_gene: TRBJ1-2
d_gene: NA
len: 14
abundance: NA
v_gene: TRBV18
CDR3aa: CASSPRGESYGYTF
CDR3nt: TGTGCCAGCTCACCACGGGGGGAGAGCTATGGCTACACCTTC

j_gene: TRBJ2-7
d_gene: TRBD1
len: 16
abundance: NA
v_gene: TRBV14
CDR3aa: CASSQELWTGVGEQYF
CDR3nt: TGTGCCAGCAGCCAAGAATTGTGGACAGGGGTCGGCGAGCAGTACTTC

j_gene: TRBJ2-5
d_gene: TRBD2
len: 17
abundance: once
v_gene: TRBV2
CDR3aa: CASSESLGLTGGDTQYF
CDR3nt: TGTGCCAGCAGTGAAAGTTTGGGGCTAACGGGGGGGGACACCCAGTACTTC

j_gene: TRBJ2-5
d_gene: TRBD2
len: 16
abundance: NA
v_gene: TRBV7-9
CDR3aa: CASSFAGTSGGETQYF
CDR3nt: TGTGCCAGCAGCTTCGCCGGGACTAGCGGGGGTGAGACCCAGTACTTC

j_gene: TRBJ1-2
d_gene: NA
len: 17
abundance: NA
v_gene: TRBV19
CDR3aa: CASSVRTEGPTNYGYTF
CDR3nt: TGTGCCAGTAGTGTCCGGACAGAAGGGCCTACGAACTATGGCTACACCTTC

j_gene: TRBJ1-4
d_gene: TRBD1
len: 14
abundance: NA
v_gene: TRBV5-1
CDR3aa: CASSSNPGQEKLFF
CDR3nt: TGCGCCAGCAGCTCAAACCCGGGACAGGAAAAACTGTTTTTT

j_gene: TRBJ1-1
d_gene: NA
len: 13
abundance: NA
v_gene: TRBV9
CDR3aa: CASSTTMNTEAFF
CDR3nt: TGTGCCAGCAGCACCACTATGAACACTGAAGCTTTCTTT

j_gene: TRBJ2-7
d_gene: TRBD1
len: 14
abundance: NA
v_gene: TRBV2
CDR3aa: CASFDRGPFYEQYF
CDR3nt: TGTGCCAGCTTCGACAGGGGGCCTTTCTACGAGCAGTACTTC

j_gene: TRBJ2-1
d_gene: TRBD1
len: 15
abundance: NA
v_gene: TRBV27
CDR3aa: CASSLWDRGRNEQFF
CDR3nt: TGTGCCAGCAGTTTATGGGACAGGGGCCGGAATGAGCAGTTCTTC

j_gene: TRBJ2-3
d_gene: TRBD2
len: 17
abundance: NA
v_gene: TRBV4-3
CDR3aa: CASSPAAGTSLTDTQYF
CDR3nt: TGCGCCAGCAGCCCCGCGGCCGGGACTAGTCTCACAGATACGCAGTATTTT